Following are 21 T cell receptor beta chains from one sample sequenced in a study of shared clonotypes between healthy human individuals. The assay was immunoSEQ multiplex PCR, and TCRdb's table has in-frame clones only and misses some. The table records about 2.3 million clones, 92% of them present only once. The sequenced material came from naive CD4+ T cells from PBMCs. The subset: CD45RA+ positively selected. These receptors all stem from a man aged 18 to 30 in good health. Some clones in this sample may be carry-over from other donors' samples.

The chain has TRBV19 and TRBJ2-2; D gene ambiguous. The CDR3 runs 14 residues. Trimming removed 3 bases from V and 4 bases from J, with 9 bases in between. Germline V CDR1 and CDR2: LNHDA, SQIVND (reference sequence). The CDR3 bases are TGTGCCAGTAGTATCCTTGAGCCCACCGGGGAGCTGTTTTTT. Its protein product is CASSILEPTGELFF. Full variable domain (missing parts from reference TRBV19 and TRBJ2-2): DGGITQSPKYLFRKEGQNVTLSCEQNLNHDAMYWYRQDPGQGLRLIYYSQIVNDFQKGDIAEGYSVSREKKESFPLTVTSAQKNPTAFYLCASSILEPTGELFFGEGSRLTVL.

This rearrangement joins TRBV9 to TRBJ2-3; unclear D gene. The V gene lost 6 bases and the J gene lost 0 bases, with 5 bases spanning the gap. This CDR3 has 12 residues. Per the germline V gene, CDR1 is SGDLS and CDR2 is YYNGEE. CDR3 nucleotides: TGTGCCAGCACGGCCAGCACAGATACGCAGTATTTT. It codes for CASTASTDTQYF.

This chain joins TRBV28 and TRBJ1-3; 7 bases are a match to TRBD1. The CDR3 consists of 14 residues. V shed 4 bases and J 2 bases; nucleotides not matched to a gene: 2. Germline V gene data show CDR1 as MDHEN and CDR2 as SYDVKM. CDR3 sequence: CASSSGQTGNTIYF. CDR3 nucleotides: TGTGCCAGCAGTTCGGGACAGACTGGAAACACCATATATTTT.

This chain connects TRBV18 to TRBJ2-1; 8 bases are shared with TRBD2. Germline V lookup: CDR1 KGHSH, CDR2 LQKENI. This CDR3 region has 15 residues. After removal of 3 bases from V and 9 bases from J, the junction contained 10 bases not matched to a gene. This CDR3 reads CASSPVYREGLEQFF. The DNA for the CDR3 is TGTGCCAGCTCACCGGTTTATCGGGAGGGCCTTGAGCAGTTCTTC.

V is TRBV27 and J is TRBJ2-1; 8 bases are shared with TRBD2. This CDR3 has 16 amino acids. The ends lost 3 bases at V and 4 bases at J; junction bases unmatched: 8. CDR1 is MNHEY, CDR2 SMNVEV, per germline (reference sequence). CDR3 in amino acids: CASSFIAGRQYNEQFF. CDR3 coding DNA: TGTGCCAGCAGTTTTATAGCGGGAAGACAATACAATGAGCAGTTCTTC.

This CDR3 is CASSMTWDRSNEQFF. The CDR3 DNA is TGTGCCAGTAGTATGACCTGGGACAGGTCCAATGAGCAGTTCTTC. The chain uses TRBV19 and TRBJ2-1; 8 bases align to TRBD1. The CDR3 length is 15 residues. Germline CDR1 is LNHDA and CDR2 is SQIVND (reference sequence). V shed 3 bases, J shed 6 bases, and the junction held 7 bases outside the gene matches.

This clone has more than one count but fewer than ten. The V gene is TRBV30, the J gene TRBJ1-1; 9 bases map to TRBD1. Germline V gene data show CDR1 as GTSNPN and CDR2 as SVGIG (reference sequence). The CDR3 is 12 residues long. Trimming at V came to 2 bases and at J to 8 bases, leaving 3 bases not matched to a gene. CDR3 protein: CAWSLDRGEAFF. Written as DNA, the CDR3 is TGTGCCTGGAGTCTGGACAGGGGCGAAGCTTTCTTT.

A word on this clone: Different DNA sequences within this sample yield the same CDR3. The chain has TRBV19 and TRBJ2-3; TRBD2 matches at 9 bases. CDR3 length equals 15 residues. The J segment lost 1 base and the V segment lost 3 bases, leaving 2 bases of the junction unmatched. The germline V gene encodes CDR1 LNHDA and CDR2 SQIVND (reference sequence). CDR3 coding DNA: TGTGCCAGTAGTATTTCTAGCGGGGGCACAGATACGCAGTATTTT. Translating it yields CASSISSGGTDTQYF.

The chain combines TRBV9 with TRBJ2-5; D perhaps matches TRBD1 (6 bases). Deletions cut 2 bases from V and 10 bases from J, with 15 bases between. CDR3 size: 13 residues. Germline V CDR1 and CDR2: SGDLS, YYNGEE. CDR3 sequence: CASSVGTTRGQYF. DNA of the CDR3: TGTGCCAGCAGCGTCGGGACAACTAGGGGCCAGTACTTC.

The chain couples TRBV7-2 to TRBJ2-3; 7 bases fit TRBD1. Germline CDR1 SGHTA, CDR2 FQGNSA. The CDR3 sequence is 16 residues long. Unmatched junction bases numbered 14, after V lost 7 bases and J lost 4 bases. The CDR3 sequence is CASTITPGGFSDTQYF. CDR3 nucleotides: TGTGCCAGCACGATCACCCCAGGGGGTTTCTCAGATACGCAGTATTTT.

V gene TRBV27 combines with J gene TRBJ1-5, with unresolved D. CDR1 and CDR2 (germline): MNHEY, SMNVEV (reference sequence). V dropped 6 bases and J dropped 7 bases, with 19 bases sitting between them. The CDR3 runs to 15 residues. The CDR3 sequence is CASRTTVRGGQPQHF. CDR3 sequence (DNA): TGTGCCAGCAGAACTACAGTTAGAGGAGGACAGCCCCAGCATTTT.

This chain joins TRBV7-2 and TRBJ2-5, with D tentatively TRBD2 (5 bases). From germline, CDR1 is SGHTA and CDR2 FQGNSA. Trimming shortened V by 4 bases and J by 3 bases, and 18 bases separated the two germline ends. The length of the CDR3 is 16 residues. The CDR3 is CASSSQAPSLEETQYF. For the CDR3, the DNA is TGTGCCAGCAGCTCTCAGGCCCCTAGCTTGGAAGAGACCCAGTACTTC.

This chain connects TRBV5-4 to TRBJ2-3; no clear D. The length of the CDR3 is 13 residues. V was cut by 0 bases and J by 10 bases, with 12 bases left in between. CDR1 and CDR2 (germline): SGHNT, YYREEE (reference sequence). The CDR3 region is CASSLVPPSSQYF. The CDR3 bases are TGTGCCAGCAGCTTGGTTCCTCCTTCCTCGCAGTATTTT.

This sequence joins TRBV7-2 and TRBJ2-3; 7 positions agree with TRBD2. V lost 1 base to trimming and J lost 6 bases; unmatched junction nucleotides: 7. The CDR3 consists of 15 residues. Germline CDR1 is SGHTA and CDR2 is FQGNSA. CDR3 DNA sequence: TGTGCCAGCAGCTTAGTGTCGGGCGGGAGTGATACGCAGTATTTT. Protein: CASSLVSGGSDTQYF.

The gene calls are TRBV6-5 and TRBJ2-1, with D hard to call. V dropped 6 bases and J dropped 7 bases, with 16 bases sitting between them. CDR3 size: 14 residues. Germline CDR1 MNHEY, CDR2 SVGAGI. CDR3 sequence reads: CASSRDPSRNEQFF. The CDR3 region has the DNA TGTGCCAGCAGCCGCGACCCTAGTAGGAATGAGCAGTTCTTC.

The V call is TRBV15, the J call TRBJ2-6; D remains ambiguous. Per the germline V gene, CDR1 is LNHNV and CDR2 is YYDKDF (reference sequence). The CDR3 spans 15 residues. Trimming removed 6 bases from V and 0 bases from J, with 9 bases in between. The DNA of the CDR3 is TGTGCCACCAGGCCTGGAGCCTCTGGGGCCAACGTCCTGACTTTC. This encodes CATRPGASGANVLTF.

The rearrangement uses TRBV7-2 and TRBJ2-5; 12 nucleotides match TRBD1. The germline V gene encodes CDR1 SGHTA and CDR2 FQGNSA. V gave up 5 bases and J gave up 4 bases; unmatched junction bases: 8. CDR3 length equals 16 residues. CDR3 region: CASSKGDRGRVETQYF. The CDR3 DNA follows: TGTGCCAGCAGCAAAGGGGACAGGGGGCGCGTAGAGACCCAGTACTTC.

The rearrangement joins TRBV4-1 to TRBJ2-1; no definite D call. Germline assignment: CDR1 MGHRA and CDR2 YSYEKL. Trimming removed 1 base from V and 0 bases from J, with 10 bases in between. The CDR3 covers 16 residues. The CDR3 DNA is TGCGCCAGCAGCCAAGGGGGTCAGAGCTCCTACAATGAGCAGTTCTTC. Amino acid sequence: CASSQGGQSSYNEQFF.

The chain joins TRBV6-5 to TRBJ2-5, with a weak D call TRBD1 (6 bases). V lost 5 bases to trimming and J lost 7 bases, with 14 bases between them. Germline CDR1 and CDR2: MNHEY and SVGAGI. The CDR3 is 13 amino acids. The CDR3 region is CASSEDRIVTQYF. The DNA of the CDR3 is TGTGCCAGCAGTGAGGACAGAATTGTGACCCAGTACTTC.

The gene calls are TRBV7-3 and TRBJ2-3, with 10 positions matching TRBD2. Germline trimming cut 4 bases from V and 3 bases from J; bases unmatched to any gene: 1. Germline values: CDR1 SGHTA, CDR2 FQGTGA. This CDR3 spans 14 amino acids. The CDR3, as DNA: TGTGCCAGCAGCTCTAGCGGGAGAACAGATACGCAGTATTTT. Its protein is CASSSSGRTDTQYF. Together with reference TRBV7-3 and TRBJ2-3, the CDR3 gives the full variable domain: GAGVSQTPSNKVTEKGKYVELRCDPISGHTALYWYRQSLGQGPEFLIYFQGTGAADDSGLPNDRFFAVRPEGSVSTLKIQRTERGDSAVYLCASSSSGRTDTQYFGPGTRLTVL.

CDR3 sequence reads: CASSEGLGYTF. Written as DNA, the CDR3 is TGTGCCAGCAGTGAAGGTTTAGGCTACACCTTC. This rearrangement joins TRBV6-1 to TRBJ1-2; D is ambiguous. The V end lost 1 base, the J end lost 8 bases, and 5 bases lay between the germline ends. From germline, CDR1 is MNHNS and CDR2 SASEGT. The CDR3 has 11 amino acids.